This T cell receptor (beta chain) was captured by sequencing in a study of blood T cell repertoires in COVID-19. Across the whole study: Samples came from the United States, Italy and Spain, spanning acute and convalescent COVID-19.

Sequencing used immunoSEQ multiplex PCR; TCRdb keeps in-frame clones, though not all of them. The table shows tens of thousands of clones, with about 85% occurring only once. Only one count was recorded for this clone. V lost 4 bases, J lost 7 bases, and 6 bases stayed unmatched. CDR3 size: 16 residues. From germline, CDR1 is LNHDA and CDR2 SQIVND (reference sequence). The V and J genes are TRBV19 and TRBJ1-6, with 11 bases matching TRBD1. Source material: peripheral blood. The TCR originated in a woman of 80 years or more with COVID-19, enrolled during active disease. CDR3 in amino acids: CASSTGGTGGNSPLHF. DNA for the CDR3: TGTGCCAGTAGTACAGGGGGGACAGGGGGGAATTCACCCCTCCACTTT.